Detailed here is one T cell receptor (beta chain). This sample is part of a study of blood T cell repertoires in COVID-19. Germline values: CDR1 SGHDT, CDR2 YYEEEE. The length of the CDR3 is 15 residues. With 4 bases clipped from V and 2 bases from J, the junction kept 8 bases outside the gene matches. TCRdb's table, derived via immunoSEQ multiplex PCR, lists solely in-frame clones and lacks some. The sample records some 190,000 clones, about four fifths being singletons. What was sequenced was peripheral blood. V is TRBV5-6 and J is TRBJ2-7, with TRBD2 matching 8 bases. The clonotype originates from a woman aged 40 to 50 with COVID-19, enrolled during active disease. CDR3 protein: CASSPHGGGPYEQYF. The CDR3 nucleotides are TGTGCCAGCAGCCCACACGGGGGGGGACCCTACGAGCAGTACTTC.